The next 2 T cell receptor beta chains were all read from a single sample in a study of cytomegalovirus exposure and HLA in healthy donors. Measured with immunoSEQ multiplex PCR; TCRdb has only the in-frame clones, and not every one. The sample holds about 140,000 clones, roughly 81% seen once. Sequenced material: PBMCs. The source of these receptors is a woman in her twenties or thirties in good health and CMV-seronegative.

CDR3 nucleotides: TGTGCCAGCAGTCACTCGGCCGGGTCCCTCCACTTT. Amino acids: CASSHSAGSLHF. This sequence joins TRBV27 and TRBJ1-6; D is unresolved. The CDR3 loop spans 12 amino acids. The V and J ends lost 5 bases and 14 bases respectively, with 13 bases between them. CDR1 and CDR2 from the germline V gene are MNHEY and SMNVEV (reference sequence).

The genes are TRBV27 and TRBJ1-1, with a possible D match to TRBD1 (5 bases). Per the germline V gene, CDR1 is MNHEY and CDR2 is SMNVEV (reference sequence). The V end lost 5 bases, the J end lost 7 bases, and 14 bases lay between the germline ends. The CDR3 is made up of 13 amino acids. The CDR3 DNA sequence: TGTGCCAGCAGTCCCCGACAGTTAAATGAAGCTTTCTTT. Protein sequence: CASSPRQLNEAFF.